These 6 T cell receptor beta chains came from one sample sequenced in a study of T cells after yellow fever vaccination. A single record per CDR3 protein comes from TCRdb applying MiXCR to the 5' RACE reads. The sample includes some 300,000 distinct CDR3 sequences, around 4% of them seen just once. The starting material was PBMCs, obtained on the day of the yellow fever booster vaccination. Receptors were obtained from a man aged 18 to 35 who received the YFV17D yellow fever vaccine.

In DNA, the CDR3 is TGTGCCAGCAGCTTATTCCGGACCGATTACAGTGAGAACACTGAAGCTTTCTTT. The encoded protein is CASSLFRTDYSENTEAFF. This chain connects TRBV7-2 to TRBJ1-1; D not resolved. CDR3 size: 18 residues. Between the trimmed V and J ends, which lost 2 bases and 1 base, there was a span of 20 bases. CDR1 and CDR2 (germline): SGHTA, FQGNSA.

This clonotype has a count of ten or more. This CDR3 reads CSAPAERGTSYEQYF. The CDR3 DNA reads TGCAGTGCTCCAGCCGAGCGGGGTACCTCCTACGAGCAGTACTTC. The chain links TRBV20-1 to TRBJ2-7, with TRBD2 matching over 7 bases. Germline V gene lookup returns CDR1 DFQATT and CDR2 SNEGSKA (reference sequence). J lost 0 bases, V lost 5 bases, and 10 bases had no gene match. This CDR3 spans 15 amino acids.

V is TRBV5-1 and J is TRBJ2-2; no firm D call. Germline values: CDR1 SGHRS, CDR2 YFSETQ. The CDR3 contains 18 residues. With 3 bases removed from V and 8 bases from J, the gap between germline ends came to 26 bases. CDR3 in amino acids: CASSYDPETPGLRGELFF. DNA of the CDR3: TGCGCCAGCAGCTACGACCCTGAGACTCCGGGCTTAAGGGGGGAGCTGTTTTTT.

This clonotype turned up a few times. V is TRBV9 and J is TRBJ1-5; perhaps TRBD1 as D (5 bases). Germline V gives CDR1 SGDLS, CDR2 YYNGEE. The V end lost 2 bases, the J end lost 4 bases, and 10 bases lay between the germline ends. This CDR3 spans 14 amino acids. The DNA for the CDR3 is TGTGCCAGCAGCGTCGGGACCGTTAATCAGCCCCAGCATTTT. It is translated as CASSVGTVNQPQHF.

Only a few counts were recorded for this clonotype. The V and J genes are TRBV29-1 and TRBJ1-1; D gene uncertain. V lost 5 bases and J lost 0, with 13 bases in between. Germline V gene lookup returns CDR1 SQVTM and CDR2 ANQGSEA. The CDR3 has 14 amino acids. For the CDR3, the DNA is TGCAGCGTTAAAACGTTTCCGCTGAACACTGAAGCTTTCTTT. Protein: CSVKTFPLNTEAFF.

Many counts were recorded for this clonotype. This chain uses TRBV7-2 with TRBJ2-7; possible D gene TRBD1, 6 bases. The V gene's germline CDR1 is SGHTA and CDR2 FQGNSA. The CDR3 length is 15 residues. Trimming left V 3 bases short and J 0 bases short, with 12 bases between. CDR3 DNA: TGTGCCAGCAGCTTGACAGGTGGTTCCTCCTACGAGCAGTACTTC. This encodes CASSLTGGSSYEQYF.